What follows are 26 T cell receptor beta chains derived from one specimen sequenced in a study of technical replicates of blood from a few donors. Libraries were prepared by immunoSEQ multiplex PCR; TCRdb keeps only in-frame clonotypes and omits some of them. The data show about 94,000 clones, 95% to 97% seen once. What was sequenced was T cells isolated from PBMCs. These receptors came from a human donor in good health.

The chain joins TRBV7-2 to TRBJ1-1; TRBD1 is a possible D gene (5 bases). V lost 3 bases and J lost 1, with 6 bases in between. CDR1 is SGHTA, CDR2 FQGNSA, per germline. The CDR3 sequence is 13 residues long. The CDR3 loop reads CASSFTGNTEAFF. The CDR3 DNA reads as TGTGCCAGCAGCTTTACAGGGAACACTGAAGCTTTCTTT.

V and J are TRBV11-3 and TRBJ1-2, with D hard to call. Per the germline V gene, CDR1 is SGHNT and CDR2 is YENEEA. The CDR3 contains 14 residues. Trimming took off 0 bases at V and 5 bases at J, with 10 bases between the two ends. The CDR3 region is CASSLDSSRYGYTF. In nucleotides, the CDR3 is TGTGCCAGCAGCTTAGATAGTAGCCGATATGGCTACACCTTC. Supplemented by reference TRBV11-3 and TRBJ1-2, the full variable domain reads EAGVVQSPRYKIIEKKQPVAFWCNPISGHNTLYWYLQNLGQGPELLIRYENEEAVDDSQLPKDRFSAERLKGVDSTLKIQPAELGDSAVYLCASSLDSSRYGYTFGSGTRLTVV.

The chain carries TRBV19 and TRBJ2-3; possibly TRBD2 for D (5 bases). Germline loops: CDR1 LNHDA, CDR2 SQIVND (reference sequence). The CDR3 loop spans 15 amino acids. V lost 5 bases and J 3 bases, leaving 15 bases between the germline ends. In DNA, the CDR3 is TGTGCCAGTAGTCCATCGAGCGGTGGGACAGATACGCAGTATTTT. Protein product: CASSPSSGGTDTQYF.

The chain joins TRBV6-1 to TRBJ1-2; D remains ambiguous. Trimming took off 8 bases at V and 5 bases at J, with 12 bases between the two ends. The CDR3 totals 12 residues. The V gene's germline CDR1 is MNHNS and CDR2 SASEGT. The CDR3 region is CASGLRTYGYTF. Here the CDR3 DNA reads TGTGCCAGCGGATTAAGGACTTATGGCTACACCTTC.

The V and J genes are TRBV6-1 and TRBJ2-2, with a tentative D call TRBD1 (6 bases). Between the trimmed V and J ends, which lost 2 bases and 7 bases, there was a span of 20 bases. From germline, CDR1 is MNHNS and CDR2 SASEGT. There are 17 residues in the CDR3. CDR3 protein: CASSELPAGVSLGELFF. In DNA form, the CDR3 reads TGTGCCAGCAGTGAACTTCCGGCAGGGGTATCCCTCGGGGAGCTGTTTTTT.

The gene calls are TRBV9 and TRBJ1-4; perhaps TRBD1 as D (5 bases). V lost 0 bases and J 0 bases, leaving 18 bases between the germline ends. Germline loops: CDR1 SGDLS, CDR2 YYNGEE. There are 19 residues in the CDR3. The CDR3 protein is CASSVGYLGQTATNEKLFF. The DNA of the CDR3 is TGTGCCAGCAGCGTAGGGTATCTGGGGCAGACCGCAACTAATGAAAAACTGTTTTTT.

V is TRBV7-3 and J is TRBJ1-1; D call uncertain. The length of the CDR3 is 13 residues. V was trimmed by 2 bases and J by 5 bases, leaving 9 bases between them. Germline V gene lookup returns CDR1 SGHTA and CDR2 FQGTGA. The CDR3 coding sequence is TGTGCCAGCAGCTTAGTGGAGGGTACTGAAGCTTTCTTT. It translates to CASSLVEGTEAFF.

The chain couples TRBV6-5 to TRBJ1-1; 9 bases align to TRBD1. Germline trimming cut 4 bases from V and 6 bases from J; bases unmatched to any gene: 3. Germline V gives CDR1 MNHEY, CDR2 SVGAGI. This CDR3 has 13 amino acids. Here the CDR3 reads CASSSGQGSEAFF. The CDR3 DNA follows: TGTGCCAGCAGTTCTGGACAGGGGTCTGAAGCTTTCTTT.

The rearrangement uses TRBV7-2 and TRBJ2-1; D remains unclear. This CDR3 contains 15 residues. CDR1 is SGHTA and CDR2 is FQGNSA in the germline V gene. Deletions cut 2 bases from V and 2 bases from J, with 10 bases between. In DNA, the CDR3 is TGTGCCAGCAGCTTACTAGTCGTGACCTACAATGAGCAGTTCTTC. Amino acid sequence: CASSLLVVTYNEQFF.

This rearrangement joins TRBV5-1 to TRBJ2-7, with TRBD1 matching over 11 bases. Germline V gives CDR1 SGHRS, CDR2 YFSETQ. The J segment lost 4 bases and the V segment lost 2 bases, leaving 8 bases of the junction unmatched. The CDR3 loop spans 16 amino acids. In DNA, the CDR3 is TGCGCCAGCAGCTTCCCGGGACAGGGGGTCCTGTACGAGCAGTACTTC. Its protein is CASSFPGQGVLYEQYF.

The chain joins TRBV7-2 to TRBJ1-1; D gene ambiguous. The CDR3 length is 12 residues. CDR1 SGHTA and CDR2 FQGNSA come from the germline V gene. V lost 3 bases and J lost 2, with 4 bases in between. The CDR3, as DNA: TGTGCCAGCAGCTTTCTCAACACTGAAGCTTTCTTT. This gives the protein CASSFLNTEAFF.

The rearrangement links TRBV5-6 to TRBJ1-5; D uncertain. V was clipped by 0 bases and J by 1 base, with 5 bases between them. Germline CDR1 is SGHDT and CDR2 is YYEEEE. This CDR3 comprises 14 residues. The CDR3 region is CASSLVSSNQPQHF. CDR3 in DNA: TGTGCCAGCAGCTTGGTGAGCAGCAATCAGCCCCAGCATTTT.

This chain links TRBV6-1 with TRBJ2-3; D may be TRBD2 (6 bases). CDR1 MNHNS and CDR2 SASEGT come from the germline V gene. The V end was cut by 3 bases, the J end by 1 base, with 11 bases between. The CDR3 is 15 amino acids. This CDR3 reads CASSEFGSGTDTQYF. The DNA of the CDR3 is TGTGCCAGCAGTGAGTTCGGGAGTGGCACAGATACGCAGTATTTT.

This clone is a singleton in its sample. The CDR3 nucleotides read TGTGCCAGCAGTCAAGCGGCGGGGGGGGCCCAGTACTTC. This encodes CASSQAAGGAQYF. The chain has TRBV6-5 and TRBJ2-5, with 9 positions matching TRBD2. The CDR3 runs 13 residues. Germline values: CDR1 MNHEY, CDR2 SVGAGI. With V trimmed by 5 bases and J by 9 bases, 7 bases remained unmatched.

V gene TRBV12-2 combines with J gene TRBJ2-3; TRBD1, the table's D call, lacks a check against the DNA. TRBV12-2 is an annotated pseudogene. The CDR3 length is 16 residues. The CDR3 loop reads CASRLYVKPGLDTQYF. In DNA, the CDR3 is TGTGCAAGTCGACTCTACGTTAAACCAGGGCTAGATACGCAGTATTTT.

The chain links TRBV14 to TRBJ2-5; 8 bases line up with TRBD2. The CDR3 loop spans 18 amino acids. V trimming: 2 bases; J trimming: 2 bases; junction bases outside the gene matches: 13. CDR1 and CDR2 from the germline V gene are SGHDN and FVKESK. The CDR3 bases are TGTGCCAGCAGCCAATTCTGGTTCAGCGGGAGAGGGCAAGAGACCCAGTACTTC. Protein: CASSQFWFSGRGQETQYF. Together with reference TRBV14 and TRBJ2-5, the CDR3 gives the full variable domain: EAGVTQFPSHSVIEKGQTVTLRCDPISGHDNLYWYRRVMGKEIKFLLHFVKESKQDESGMPNNRFLAERTGGTYSTLKVQPAELEDSGVYFCASSQFWFSGRGQETQYFGPGTRLLVL.

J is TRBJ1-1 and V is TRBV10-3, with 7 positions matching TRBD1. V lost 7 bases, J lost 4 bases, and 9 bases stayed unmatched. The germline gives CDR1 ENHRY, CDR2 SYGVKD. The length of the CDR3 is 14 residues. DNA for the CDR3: TGTGCCATCAACATACAGGGGTCCGGCACTGAAGCTTTCTTT. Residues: CAINIQGSGTEAFF.

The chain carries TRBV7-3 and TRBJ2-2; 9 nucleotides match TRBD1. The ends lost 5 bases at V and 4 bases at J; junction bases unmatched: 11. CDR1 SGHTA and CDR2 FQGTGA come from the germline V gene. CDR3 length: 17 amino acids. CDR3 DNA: TGTGCCAGCAGCATTCACTCACAGGGGGCTGGCACCGGGGAGCTGTTTTTT. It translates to CASSIHSQGAGTGELFF.

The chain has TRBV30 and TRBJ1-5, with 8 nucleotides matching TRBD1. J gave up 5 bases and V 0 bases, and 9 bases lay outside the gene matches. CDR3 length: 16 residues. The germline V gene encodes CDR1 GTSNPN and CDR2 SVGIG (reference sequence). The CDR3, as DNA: TGTGCCTGGAGTGTTCCCTGGACAGGGAAGTATCAGCCCCAGCATTTT. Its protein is CAWSVPWTGKYQPQHF.

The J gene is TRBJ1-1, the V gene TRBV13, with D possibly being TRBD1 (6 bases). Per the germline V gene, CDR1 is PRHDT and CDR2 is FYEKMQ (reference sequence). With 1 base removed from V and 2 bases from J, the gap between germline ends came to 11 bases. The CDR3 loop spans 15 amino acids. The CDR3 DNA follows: TGTGCCAGCAGCTTAGCCACAGGGTTAAACACTGAAGCTTTCTTT. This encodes CASSLATGLNTEAFF.

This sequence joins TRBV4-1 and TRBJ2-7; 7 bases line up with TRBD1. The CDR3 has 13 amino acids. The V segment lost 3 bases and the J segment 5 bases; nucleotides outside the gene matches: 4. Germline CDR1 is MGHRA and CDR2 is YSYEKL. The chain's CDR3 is CASSQTGYNEQYF. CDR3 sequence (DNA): TGCGCCAGCAGCCAGACAGGGTACAACGAGCAGTACTTC.

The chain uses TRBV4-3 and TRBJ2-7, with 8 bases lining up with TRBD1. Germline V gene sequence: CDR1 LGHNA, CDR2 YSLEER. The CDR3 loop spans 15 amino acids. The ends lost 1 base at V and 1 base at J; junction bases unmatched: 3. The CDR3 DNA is TGCGCCAGCAGCCAAGGGACAGGGATTTCCTACGAGCAGTACTTC. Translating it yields CASSQGTGISYEQYF.

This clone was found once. DNA for the CDR3: TGCGCCAGCAGCTCAACACTCGACAGGGTAACCACCGGGGAGCTGTTTTTT. Translation gives CASSSTLDRVTTGELFF. The rearrangement joins TRBV5-1 to TRBJ2-2; 7 bases match TRBD1. The CDR3 contains 17 residues. J lost 4 bases, V lost 3 bases, and 12 bases had no gene match. The V gene's germline CDR1 is SGHRS and CDR2 YFSETQ.

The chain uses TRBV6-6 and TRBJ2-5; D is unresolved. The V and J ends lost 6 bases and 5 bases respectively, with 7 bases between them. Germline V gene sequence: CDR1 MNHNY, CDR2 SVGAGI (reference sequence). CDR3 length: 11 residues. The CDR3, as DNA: TGTGCCAGCAGCCACTCGGAGACCCAGTACTTC. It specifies CASSHSETQYF.

CDR3: CASSFAGGYEQYF. CDR3 DNA sequence: TGTGCCAGCAGCTTTGCGGGGGGCTACGAGCAGTACTTC. The chain recombines TRBV5-6 with TRBJ2-7, with 8 bases that match TRBD2. This CDR3 spans 13 amino acids. V lost 2 bases to trimming and J lost 3 bases; unmatched junction nucleotides: 1. Germline V lookup: CDR1 SGHDT, CDR2 YYEEEE.

This CDR3 is CASSHPGDRRHGYTF. CDR3 bases: TGTGCCAGCAGCCACCCCGGGGACAGGCGCCATGGCTACACCTTC. V is TRBV5-4 and J is TRBJ1-2, with TRBD1 matching 8 bases. Germline loops: CDR1 SGHNT, CDR2 YYREEE (reference sequence). Losses at the gene ends were 4 bases for V and 6 bases for J; bases not matched to a gene: 11. CDR3 length: 15 residues.